The T cell receptor (beta chain) under discussion was sequenced for a study of blood T cell repertoires in COVID-19. At the level of the study: The samples span acute and convalescent COVID-19 from the United States, Italy and Spain.

Sequenced by immunoSEQ multiplex PCR; TCRdb stores in-frame clones only, minus some. The sample consists of under 200,000 clones, roughly 87% of them appearing once. Per germline, CDR1 SNHLY and CDR2 FYNNEI. The CDR3 runs 14 residues. V shed 6 bases and J 4 bases; nucleotides not matched to a gene: 6. The TCR comes from a man aged 60-69 years with active or convalescent COVID-19. The sample comprised peripheral blood. V and J are TRBV2 and TRBJ2-7; 10 bases are a match to TRBD1. CDR3 sequence (DNA): TGTGCCAGCAGCGCTAGACAGGGGGCTTACGAGCAGTACTTC. It yields the protein CASSARQGAYEQYF.